Listed below are T cell receptor beta chains from one sample, sequenced in a study of control samples from healthy donors and cancer patients. Sequenced by immunoSEQ multiplex PCR; TCRdb stores in-frame clones only, minus some. The sample carries roughly 130,000 clones, roughly 90% recorded once. Sequenced material: blood. These receptors were obtained from a man aged 18 to 29 in good health. Both conserved end residues are part of each CDR3. The order of the fields is J gene, clone size, CDR3 length, V gene, D gene, CDR3 protein. A D gene is named only where the DNA matches it firmly. Expanded clones are given a class, and other clones once, few, many or no size at all.

TRBJ1-6 . 15 TRBV2 TRBD1 CASRAQDRGNSPLHF
TRBJ2-3 . 14 TRBV6-6 . CASSLVAAKDTQYF
TRBJ2-1 . 16 TRBV27 TRBD2 CASSSIAGRLYNEQFF
TRBJ1-5 . 12 TRBV6-5 . CASSKQGQPQHF
TRBJ2-7 few 15 TRBV18 . CASSPPGAPSYEQYF
TRBJ1-2 once 15 TRBV28 . CASTLGGAANYGYTF
TRBJ2-1 . 14 TRBV14 . CASSQVAGQIGQFF
TRBJ2-1 few 15 TRBV7-3 . CASSLTGSSYNEQFF
TRBJ1-6 few 18 TRBV27 TRBD1 CASSRTGGKRNHNSPLHF
TRBJ2-3 few 15 TRBV5-1 TRBD1 CASSRQGDLTDTQYF
TRBJ2-3 . 16 TRBV7-4 TRBD2 CASSLGLAGGPDTQYF
TRBJ2-1 . 16 TRBV5-1 TRBD2 CASSLAASGDNNEQFF
TRBJ2-3 . 13 TRBV28 . CASRKQSTDTQYF
TRBJ1-4 . 16 TRBV5-1 TRBD1 CASSLQGPTTNEKLFF
TRBJ2-5 . 16 TRBV9 TRBD2 CASSPGTSGIGETQYF